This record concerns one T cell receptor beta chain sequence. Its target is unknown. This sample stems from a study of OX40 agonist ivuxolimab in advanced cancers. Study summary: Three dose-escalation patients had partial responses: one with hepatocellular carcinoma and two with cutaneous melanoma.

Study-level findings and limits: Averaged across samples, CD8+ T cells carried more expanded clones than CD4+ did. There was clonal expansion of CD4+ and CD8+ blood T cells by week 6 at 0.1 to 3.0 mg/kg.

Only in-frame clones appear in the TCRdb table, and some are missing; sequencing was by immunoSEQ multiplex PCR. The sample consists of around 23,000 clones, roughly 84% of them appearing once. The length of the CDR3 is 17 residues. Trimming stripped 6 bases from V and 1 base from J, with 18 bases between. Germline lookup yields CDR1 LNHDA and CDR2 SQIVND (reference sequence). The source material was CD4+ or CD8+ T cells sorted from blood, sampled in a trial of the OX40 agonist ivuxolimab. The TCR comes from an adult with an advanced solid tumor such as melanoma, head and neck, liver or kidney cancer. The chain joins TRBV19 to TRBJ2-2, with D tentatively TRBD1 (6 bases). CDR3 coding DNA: TGTGCCAGTAGCCTCTACAGGGTCAGGTTGAACACCGGGGAGCTGTTTTTT. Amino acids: CASSLYRVRLNTGELFF.